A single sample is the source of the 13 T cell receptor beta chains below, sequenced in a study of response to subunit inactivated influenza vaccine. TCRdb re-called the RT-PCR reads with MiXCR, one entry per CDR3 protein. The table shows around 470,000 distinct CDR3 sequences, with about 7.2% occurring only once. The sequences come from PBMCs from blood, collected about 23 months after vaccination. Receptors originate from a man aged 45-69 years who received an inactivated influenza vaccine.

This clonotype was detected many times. DNA of the CDR3: TGCGCCAGCAGCCCGGGGACCGGGAGCTCCTACGAGCAGTACTTC. Residues: CASSPGTGSSYEQYF. The chain recombines TRBV5-1 with TRBJ2-7; possible D gene TRBD2, 6 bases. V shed 4 bases and J shed 0 bases, with 14 bases lying between them. CDR3 length equals 15 residues. CDR1 is SGHRS, CDR2 YFSETQ, per germline.

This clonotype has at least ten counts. CDR3 residues: CASSERQGRSGANVLTF. Written as DNA, the CDR3 is TGTGCCAGCAGCGAAAGACAGGGGCGCTCTGGGGCCAACGTCCTGACTTTC. The chain carries TRBV7-2 and TRBJ2-6, with TRBD1 identical over 8 bases. Trimming removed 5 bases from V and 0 bases from J; junction bases left unmatched: 6. The germline CDR1 and CDR2 sequences are SGHTA and FQGNSA. The CDR3 has 17 amino acids.

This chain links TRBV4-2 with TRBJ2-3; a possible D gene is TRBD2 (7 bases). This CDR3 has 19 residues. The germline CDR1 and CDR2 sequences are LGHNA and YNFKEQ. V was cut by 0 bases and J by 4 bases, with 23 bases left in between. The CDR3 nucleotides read TGTGCCAGCAGCCAAGATCTCCCCAATCATGGGGGGGCTGCAGATACGCAGTATTTT. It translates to CASSQDLPNHGGAADTQYF.

CDR3 sequence: CASSVTGGLDEQYF. The CDR3 nucleotides read TGTGCCAGCAGTGTGACAGGGGGCCTCGACGAGCAGTACTTC. The V call is TRBV6-1, the J call TRBJ2-7; 10 nucleotides line up with TRBD1. The CDR3 covers 14 residues. The V and J ends lost 4 bases and 5 bases, in that order; junction bases with no gene match: 5. Germline CDR1 and CDR2: MNHNS and SASEGT.

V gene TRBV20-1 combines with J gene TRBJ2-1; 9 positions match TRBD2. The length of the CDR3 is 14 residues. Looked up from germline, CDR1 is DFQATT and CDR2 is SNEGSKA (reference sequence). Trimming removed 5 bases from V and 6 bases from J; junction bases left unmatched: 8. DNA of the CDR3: TGCAGTGCTCCCTTTGGTAGCGGGAGCAATGAGCAGTTCTTC. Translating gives CSAPFGSGSNEQFF.

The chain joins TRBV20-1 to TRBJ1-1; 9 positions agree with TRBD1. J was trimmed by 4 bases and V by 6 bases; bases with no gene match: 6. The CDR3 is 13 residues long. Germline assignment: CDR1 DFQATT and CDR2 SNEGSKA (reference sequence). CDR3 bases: TGCAGTGCGCCCGGGACAGGGCCCACTGAAGCTTTCTTT. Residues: CSAPGTGPTEAFF.

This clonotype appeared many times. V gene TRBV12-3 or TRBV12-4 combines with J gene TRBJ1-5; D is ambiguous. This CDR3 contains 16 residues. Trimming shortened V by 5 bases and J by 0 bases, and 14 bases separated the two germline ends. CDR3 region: CASSSGSSISNQPQHF. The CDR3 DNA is TGTGCCAGCAGTAGTGGGAGCTCCATTAGCAATCAGCCCCAGCATTTT.

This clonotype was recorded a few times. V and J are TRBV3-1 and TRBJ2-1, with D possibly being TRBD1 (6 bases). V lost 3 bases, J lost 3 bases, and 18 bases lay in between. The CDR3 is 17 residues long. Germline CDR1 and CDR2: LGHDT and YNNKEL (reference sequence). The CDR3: CASSQWVRTALYNEQFF. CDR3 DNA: TGTGCCAGCAGCCAGTGGGTTCGGACAGCTCTCTACAATGAGCAGTTCTTC.

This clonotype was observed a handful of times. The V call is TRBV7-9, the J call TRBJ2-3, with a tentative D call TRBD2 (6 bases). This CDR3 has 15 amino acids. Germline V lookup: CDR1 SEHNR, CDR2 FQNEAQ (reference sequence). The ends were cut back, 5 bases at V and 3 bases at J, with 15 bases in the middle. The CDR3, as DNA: TGTGCCAGCAGCCATTACGGCGGGAAGACAGATACGCAGTATTTT. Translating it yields CASSHYGGKTDTQYF.

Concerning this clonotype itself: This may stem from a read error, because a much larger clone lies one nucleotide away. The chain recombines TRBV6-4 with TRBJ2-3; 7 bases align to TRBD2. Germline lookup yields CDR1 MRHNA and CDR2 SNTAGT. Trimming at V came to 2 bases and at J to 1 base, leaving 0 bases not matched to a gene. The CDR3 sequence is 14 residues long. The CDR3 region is CASSDGGGTDTQYF. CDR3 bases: TGTGCCAGCAGTGACGGGGGGGGCACAGATACGCAGTATTTT.

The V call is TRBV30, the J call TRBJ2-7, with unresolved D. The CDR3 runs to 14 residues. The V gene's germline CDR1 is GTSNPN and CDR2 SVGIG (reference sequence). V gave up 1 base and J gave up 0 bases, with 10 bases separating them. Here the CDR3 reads CAWSDYPISYEQYF. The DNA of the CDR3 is TGTGCCTGGAGTGATTATCCAATCTCCTACGAGCAGTACTTC.

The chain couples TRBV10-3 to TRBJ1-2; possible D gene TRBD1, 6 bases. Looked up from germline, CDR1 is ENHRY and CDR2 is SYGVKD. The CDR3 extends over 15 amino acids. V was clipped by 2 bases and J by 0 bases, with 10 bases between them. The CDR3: CAISEKGDTNYGYTF. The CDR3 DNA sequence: TGTGCCATCAGTGAGAAGGGGGATACTAACTATGGCTACACCTTC.

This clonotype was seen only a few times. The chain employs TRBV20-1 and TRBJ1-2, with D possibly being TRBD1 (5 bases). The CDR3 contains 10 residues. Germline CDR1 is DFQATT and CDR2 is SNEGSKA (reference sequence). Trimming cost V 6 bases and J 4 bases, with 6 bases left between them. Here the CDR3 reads CSAGTYGYTF. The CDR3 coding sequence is TGCAGTGCAGGGACCTATGGCTACACCTTC.